The entry below gives a single T cell receptor beta chain sequence along with its context. Study donors comprised healthy, HIV-negative adults devoid of recent acute infection or vaccination. The data are from a study of shared clonotypes between healthy human individuals. The assay was immunoSEQ multiplex PCR, and TCRdb's table has in-frame clones only and misses some. The table has 2 million to 2.5 million clones, 80% to 95% seen once. Germline assignment: CDR1 MNHNS and CDR2 SASEGT. CDR3 length: 18 amino acids. V shed 1 base and J 0 bases; nucleotides not matched to a gene: 9. The sequence derives from a man younger than 30 in good health. Some clones in this sample may be carry-over from other donors' samples. V usage is TRBV6-1 and J usage is TRBJ2-1; TRBD1 matches 7 bases. The sequenced sample was naive CD4+ T cells from PBMCs. Subset defined: CD45RA+ positively selected. CDR3 sequence reads: CASSEGAGGVSSYNEQFF. As DNA, the CDR3 is TGTGCCAGCAGTGAAGGGGCAGGGGGTGTGAGCTCCTACAATGAGCAGTTCTTC.